This paragraph covers one T cell receptor (beta chain) sequence. The sample comes from a study of T-cell reconstitution after alpha-beta-depleted transplantation in children. Unique molecular identifiers featured in how the TCRbeta library was prepared. Each CDR3 protein gets one entry after TCRdb re-called the PCR reads with MiXCR. The top ten hold approximately 1.1% of the sample, which has about 690,000 distinct CDR3 sequences, roughly 17% seen once. Germline CDR1 and CDR2: LGHNA and YSLEER. CDR3 length equals 16 residues. V was pared by 1 base and J by 1 base, with 7 bases of the junction left unmatched.

The starting material was PBMCs from the stem cell graft donor, obtained from the stem cell graft. The sequence was obtained from a human donor who donated a stem cell graft to a child with acute myeloid leukemia. The chain employs TRBV4-3 and TRBJ2-7; 7 nucleotides line up with TRBD2. CDR3 sequence: CASSQGSGSGSYEQYF. CDR3 DNA sequence: TGCGCCAGCAGCCAAGGTTCAGGTAGCGGGTCCTACGAGCAGTACTTC.